Presented here are 8 T cell receptor beta chains from one specimen sequenced in a study of post-analysis software for immune sequencing data. cDNA libraries for TCR beta contained unique molecular identifiers. TCRdb itself ran the PCR reads through MiXCR, one entry per CDR3 protein. The profile covers about 160,000 distinct CDR3 sequences, with 30% to 45% appearing a single time and over 25% taken by the ten largest. This sample comprised blood, obtained after autologous hematopoietic stem cell transplantation. These receptors came from a girl aged 10 to 17 with multiple sclerosis.

This chain connects TRBV5-1 to TRBJ2-3, with 11 bases fitting TRBD2. The CDR3 runs 16 residues. J lost 2 bases, V lost 5 bases, and 7 bases had no gene match. The V gene's germline CDR1 is SGHRS and CDR2 YFSETQ. CDR3 residues: CASRPTSGRATDTQYF. In DNA, the CDR3 is TGCGCCAGCAGACCTACTAGCGGGAGAGCCACAGATACGCAGTATTTT.

The V gene is TRBV4-2, the J gene TRBJ2-1; D unresolved. The V end was cut by 3 bases, the J end by 10 bases, with 10 bases between. The germline V gene has CDR1 LGHNA and CDR2 YNFKEQ. The CDR3 runs to 12 residues. In DNA form, the CDR3 reads TGTGCCAGCAGCCACGGCCTGGGAGAGCAGTTCTTC. It codes for CASSHGLGEQFF.

This clonotype was seen once. V is TRBV7-8 and J is TRBJ1-2; 7 nucleotides match TRBD1. Germline CDR1 is SGHVS and CDR2 is FQNEAQ. Trimming cost V 1 base and J 6 bases; bases outside gene matches: 5. This CDR3 has 14 residues. CDR3 nucleotide sequence: TGTGCCAGCAGCTTAGTAGGGGGCGCGGATGGCTACACCTTC. Its protein product is CASSLVGGADGYTF. Supplemented by reference TRBV7-8 and TRBJ1-2, the full variable domain reads GAGVSQSPRYKVAKRGQDVALRCDPISGHVSLFWYQQALGQGPEFLTYFQNEAQLDKSGLPSDRFFAERPEGSVSTLKIQRTQQEDSAVYLCASSLVGGADGYTFGSGTRLTVV.

This clonotype was seen a few times. The chain is built from TRBV28 and TRBJ1-5; 7 bases match TRBD1. Germline V CDR1 and CDR2: MDHEN, SYDVKM. This CDR3 is 15 amino acids long. Trimming removed 4 bases from V and 7 bases from J; junction bases left unmatched: 10. CDR3 sequence reads: CASSSPVQGEQPQHF. The CDR3 DNA reads TGTGCCAGCAGTTCCCCGGTCCAGGGGGAACAGCCCCAGCATTTT.

This clonotype was seen more than once but under ten times. The chain joins TRBV15 to TRBJ2-5; 10 bases align to TRBD1. The CDR3 runs to 16 residues. Germline CDR1 reads LNHNV; CDR2 reads YYDKDF (reference sequence). Trimming cost V 5 bases and J 3 bases; bases outside gene matches: 9. Written as DNA, the CDR3 is TGTGCCACCAGCGCTTTGCGGACAGGGGGAGAAGAGACCCAGTACTTC. Its translation: CATSALRTGGEETQYF.

This clonotype occurred many times. The V gene is TRBV27, the J gene TRBJ2-3; no firm D call. CDR1 MNHEY and CDR2 SMNVEV come from the germline V gene (reference sequence). Trimming pared 8 bases from V and 2 bases from J, leaving 8 bases between. The CDR3 is made up of 12 amino acids. DNA for the CDR3: TGTGCCAGCCCTCCACTCACAGATACGCAGTATTTT. Protein: CASPPLTDTQYF.

This clonotype was seen only a few times. The chain recombines TRBV2 with TRBJ2-1; D unresolved. Between the trimmed V and J ends, which lost 0 bases and 10 bases, there was a span of 7 bases. CDR3 size: 12 residues. The V gene's germline CDR1 is SNHLY and CDR2 FYNNEI. DNA of the CDR3: TGTGCCAGCAGTGAAGCTGGAGCGGAGCAGTTCTTC. Translation gives CASSEAGAEQFF.

The chain couples TRBV4-3 to TRBJ2-7, with 10 bases aligning to TRBD2. The CDR3 spans 20 residues. Germline CDR1 reads LGHNA; CDR2 reads YSLEER. The ends lost 3 bases at V and 6 bases at J; junction bases unmatched: 23. The CDR3 DNA sequence: TGCGCCAGCAGCCAGCCCGGGTTACAGGGTCTAGCGGGAGTCGGCCTCGAGCAGTACTTC. Translating gives CASSQPGLQGLAGVGLEQYF.